This TCR beta chain derives from a study of T cells in localized non-small cell lung cancer (TCRdb year 2020). Describing the broader study: The study examined T cell repertoires in a few hundred patients with early-stage NSCLC and compared tumors with uninvolved tumor-adjacent lungs. A mean age of about 66 years was recorded for the NSCLC patients, of whom around 140 were male and more than 85 were female. The cohort consisted of around 250 treatment-naive NSCLC patients whose localized lung tumors had been resected. Overall results and qualifications from the work: Higher blood T cell density associated with longer overall survival, while higher adjacent-lung clonality associated with shorter survival. Uninvolved tumor-adjacent lung showed the highest T cell clonality, higher than tumor, which suggests more focused antigenic responses in the uninvolved tumor-adjacent lung. Because multi-region tumor sequencing was not performed, intratumor heterogeneity could not be ruled out. Because of the exploratory design, TCR variables were selected using unadjusted p-values without false-discovery rate correction. Of the top 100 tumor clones, a median of around 57 were detected in paired uninvolved adjacent lung; under 30 were also among that lung's top 100.

TCR beta CDR3 regions were sequenced from DNA using the immunoSEQ Assay. Per the authors' processing: T cell density was computed as TCR beta template counts normalized to usable DNA estimated by amplifying housekeeping genes. Richness was estimated using the preseqR package, with extrapolation to 400,000 templates for PBMC samples and to 120,000 templates for tissue samples. Clonality was calculated as one minus Pielou's evenness. Differential abundance testing on productive amino-acid clonotypes, with a minimum total count of 5 and an alpha of 0.1, was used to identify tissue-enriched TCRs. Repertoire overlap between compartments was quantified with the Jaccard Index and Morisita Overlap Index. GLIPH clustered TCR beta CDR3s with public tetramer-defined viral CDR3s; viral motifs required at least three viral sequences plus V-gene enrichment. TCRdb limited this immuneACCESS table to in-frame rearrangements with V and J called. A share of clones is missing; checked studies link under half to unresolved V genes, and the rest is unexplained. V, J and clone size are taken as reported in that table, and D and trimming were inferred from the DNA itself. This sample holds approximately 47,000 clones; approximately 90% were observed only once. Together, the top ten hold 2.5% of the sample.

At diagnosis, tumor, uninvolved tumor-adjacent lung and peripheral blood were collected and then preserved as a mix of FFPE and fresh-frozen material. For TCR repertoire profiling, blood samples were analyzed as peripheral blood mononuclear cells. With respect to this clone: Its antigen is not yet known. Qualities for individual bases were not recorded, and no much larger clone is one base off.

The CDR3 starts with the cysteine, ends with the phenylalanine, and has 17 residues. The only DNA kept is the CDR3, 51 bases in frame from the first base. V and J are truncated by 3 bases and 2 bases respectively, leaving an intervening sequence of 17 bases. The source is a man aged 35 to 69 with stage II lung adenocarcinoma. This sequence uses TRBV23-1 and TRBJ1-5, with the D gene too uncertain to name. TRBV23-1 is designated an ORF whose function remains uncertain. The source was PBMCs, collected before any cancer treatment. The CDR3 has the sequence CASSQQPGKGGNQPQHF. In nucleotide form, the sequence is TGCGCCAGCAGTCAGCAGCCGGGGAAGGGCGGCAATCAGCCCCAGCATTTT.